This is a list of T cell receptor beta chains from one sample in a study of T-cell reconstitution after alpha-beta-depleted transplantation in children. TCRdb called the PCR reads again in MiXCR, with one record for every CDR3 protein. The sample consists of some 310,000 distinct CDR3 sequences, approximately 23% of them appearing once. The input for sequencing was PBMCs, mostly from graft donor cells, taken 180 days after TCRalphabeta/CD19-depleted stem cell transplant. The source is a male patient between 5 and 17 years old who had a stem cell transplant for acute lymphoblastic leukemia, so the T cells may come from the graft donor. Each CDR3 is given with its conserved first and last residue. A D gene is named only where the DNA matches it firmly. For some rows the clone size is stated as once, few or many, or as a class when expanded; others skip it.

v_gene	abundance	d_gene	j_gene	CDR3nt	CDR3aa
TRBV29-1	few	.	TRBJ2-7	TGCAGCGTTGAAGGGAGGGTTGGGTACGAGCAGTACTTC	CSVEGRVGYEQYF
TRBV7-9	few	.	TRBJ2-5	TGTGCCAGCAGCTTAGGGAACACAGGGCAAGAGACCCAGTACTTC	CASSLGNTGQETQYF
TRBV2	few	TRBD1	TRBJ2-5	TGTGCCAGCAGGGACAGGGGGTGGCAAGAGACCCAGTACTTC	CASRDRGWQETQYF
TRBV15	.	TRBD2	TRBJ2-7	TGTGCCACCAGCAGAGATAGACGACTAGCGGGAGGCCCGAAGACCTACGAGCAGTACTTC	CATSRDRRLAGGPKTYEQYF
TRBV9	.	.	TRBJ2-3	TGTGCCAGCAGCGTTCGGGTAGATAGGGACACAGATACGCAGTATTTT	CASSVRVDRDTDTQYF
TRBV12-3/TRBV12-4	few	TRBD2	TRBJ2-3	TGTGCCAGCACCCTACTCCTAGCGGGAGGGCCCACAGATACGCAGTATTTT	CASTLLLAGGPTDTQYF
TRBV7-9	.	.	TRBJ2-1	TGTGCCAGCAGCTATGCCCTCGTGGGGGGCACTGAGCAGTTCTTC	CASSYALVGGTEQFF
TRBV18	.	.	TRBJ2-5	TGTGCCAGCTCAAGTGCCCGAAGAGGAGAGACCCAGTACTTC	CASSSARRGETQYF
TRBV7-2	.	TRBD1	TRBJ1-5	TGTGCCAGCAGCCCCGACAGGGTGCAGCCCCAGCATTTT	CASSPDRVQPQHF
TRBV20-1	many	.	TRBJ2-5	TGCAGTGCTAGAGACCCGGGGTCGAAAGAGACCCAGTACTTC	CSARDPGSKETQYF
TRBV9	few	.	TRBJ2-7	TGTGCCAGCAGCCCCTGGACCGTAAGCTCCTACGAGCAGTACTTC	CASSPWTVSSYEQYF
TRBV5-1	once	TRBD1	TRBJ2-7	TGCGCCAGCAGCATGGGACAGCTGATCTACGAGCAGTACTTC	CASSMGQLIYEQYF
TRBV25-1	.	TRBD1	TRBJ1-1	TGTGCCAGCAGTGGATCCGGGACAGGGGTGAACACTGAAGCTTTCTTT	CASSGSGTGVNTEAFF
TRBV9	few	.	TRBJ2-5	TGTGCCAGCAGCGCTCTAGTAGTGGTCGGGGAGACCCAGTACTTC	CASSALVVVGETQYF
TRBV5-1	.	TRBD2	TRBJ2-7	TGCGCCAGCAGCCCCCAGACTAGCGGCCGTACCTACGAGCAGTACTTC	CASSPQTSGRTYEQYF
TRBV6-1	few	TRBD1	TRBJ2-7	TGTGCCAGCGTCCCCGGGACAGGGTCCTACGAGCAGTACTTC	CASVPGTGSYEQYF
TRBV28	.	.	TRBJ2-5	TGTGCCAGCAGTTCCCCCCACAGGAATGTCAAGGAGACCCAGTACTTC	CASSSPHRNVKETQYF